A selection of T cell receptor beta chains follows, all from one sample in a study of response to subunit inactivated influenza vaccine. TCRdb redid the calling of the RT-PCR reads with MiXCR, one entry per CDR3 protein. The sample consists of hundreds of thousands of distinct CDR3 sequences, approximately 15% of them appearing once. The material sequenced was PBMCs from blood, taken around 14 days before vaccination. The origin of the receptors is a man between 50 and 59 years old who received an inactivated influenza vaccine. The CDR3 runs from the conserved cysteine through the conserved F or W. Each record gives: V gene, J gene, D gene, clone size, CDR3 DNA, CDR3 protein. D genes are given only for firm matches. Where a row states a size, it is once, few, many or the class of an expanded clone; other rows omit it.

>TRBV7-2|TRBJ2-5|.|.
TGTGCCAGCAGCTTAAGGAGAACCCAAGAGACCCAGTACTTC
CASSLRRTQETQYF
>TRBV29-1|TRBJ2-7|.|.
TGCAGCGTTGAAGGGGCAGGGTCCGAGCAGTACTTC
CSVEGAGSEQYF
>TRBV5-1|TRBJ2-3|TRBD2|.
TGCGCCAGCAGCTTGGGGGGGACTAGCCACACAGATACGCAGTATTTT
CASSLGGTSHTDTQYF
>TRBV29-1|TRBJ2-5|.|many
TGCAGCGTTGCGCCGGGACCGTTTGGGGAGACCCAGTACTTC
CSVAPGPFGETQYF
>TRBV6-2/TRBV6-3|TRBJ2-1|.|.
TGTGCCAGCAGTTACCCCCCGGGCAATGAGCAGTTCTTC
CASSYPPGNEQFF
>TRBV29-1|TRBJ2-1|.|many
TGCAGCGCCTATGAGTGGGGTGAGCAGTTCTTC
CSAYEWGEQFF
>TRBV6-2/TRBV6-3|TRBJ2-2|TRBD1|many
TGTGCCAGCGACAGGGGCCAGAACACCGGGGAGCTGTTTTTT
CASDRGQNTGELFF
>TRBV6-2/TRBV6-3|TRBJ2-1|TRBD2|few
TGTGCCAGCAGTTCGGCGGGAGCCCAGTACAATGAGCAGTTCTTC
CASSSAGAQYNEQFF
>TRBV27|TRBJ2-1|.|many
TGTGCCAGCAGTTCAGTAACCGGGGCTGGGGGTTACAATGAGCAGTTCTTC
CASSSVTGAGGYNEQFF
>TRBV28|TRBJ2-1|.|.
TGTGCCAGCAGAAGGGGCGGTGAGCAGTTCTTC
CASRRGGEQFF
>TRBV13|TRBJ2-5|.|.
TGTGCCAGCAGCCCTGCCGGGGTGGAGACCCGGTACTTC
CASSPAGVETRYF
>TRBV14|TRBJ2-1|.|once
TGTGCCAGCAGCCAGATGCGGGGTCCCCTCTACAATGAGCAGTTCTTC
CASSQMRGPLYNEQFF
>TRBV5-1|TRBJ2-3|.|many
TGCGCCACCTCGACACGGAATGTAGATACGCAGTATTTT
CATSTRNVDTQYF
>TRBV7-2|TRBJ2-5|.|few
TGTGCCAGCAGCCCCGAAGGGAGGACGTCGGAGACCCAGTACTTC
CASSPEGRTSETQYF
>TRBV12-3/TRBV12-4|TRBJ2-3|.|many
TGTGCCAGCAGCGCTGGCTCCGGGGGCTGGAGCACAGATACGCAGTATTTT
CASSAGSGGWSTDTQYF
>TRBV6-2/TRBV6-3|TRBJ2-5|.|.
TGTGCCAGCAGTTATGGGGGGTTTTACGAGACCCAGTACTTC
CASSYGGFYETQYF
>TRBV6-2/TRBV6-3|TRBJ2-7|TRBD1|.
TGTGCCAGCAGGCCGACCGGGACAGTCAACGAGCAGTACTTC
CASRPTGTVNEQYF
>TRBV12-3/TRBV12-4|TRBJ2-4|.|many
TGTGCCAGCAGTTGGGACGTTAGCAGCATTCAGTACTTC
CASSWDVSSIQYF
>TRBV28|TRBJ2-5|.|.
TGTGCCAGCAGGAGGGGGGGACAAGAGACCCAGTACTTC
CASRRGGQETQYF
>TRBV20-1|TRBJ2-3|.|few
TGCAGTGCTAGCCCCCCCTATAGGGGGACAGATACGCAGTATTTT
CSASPPYRGTDTQYF
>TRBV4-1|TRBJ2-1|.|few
TGCGCCAGCAGCCCAGCGCTAGCGCCGAATGAGCAGTTCTTC
CASSPALAPNEQFF
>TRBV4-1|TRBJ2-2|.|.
TGCGCCAGCAGCCAACCAGGGGGGGACGCGAACACCGGGGAGCTGTTTTTT
CASSQPGGDANTGELFF
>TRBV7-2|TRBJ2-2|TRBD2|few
TGTGCCAGCAGCTTAGCGGGGGGGAGCGGGGAGCTGTTTTTT
CASSLAGGSGELFF
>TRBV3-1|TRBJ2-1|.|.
TGTGCCAGCAGCCAGGGATTAGGGCTACGATTAGACAATGAGCAGTTCTTC
CASSQGLGLRLDNEQFF
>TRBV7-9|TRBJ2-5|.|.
TGTGCCAGCAGCTTAGTGGTGAGACAGGTTCAAGAGACCCAGTACTTC
CASSLVVRQVQETQYF
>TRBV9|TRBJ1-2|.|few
TGTGCCAGCAGCGTAGGAGGCGGACCCTATGGCTACACCTTC
CASSVGGGPYGYTF
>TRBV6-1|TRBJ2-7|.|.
TGTGCCAGCACGACAAGGGTGATCGAGCAGTACTTC
CASTTRVIEQYF
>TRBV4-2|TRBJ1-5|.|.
TGTGCCAGCAGCCAAGATTTTCAGAGTAGCAATCAGCCCCAGCATTTT
CASSQDFQSSNQPQHF
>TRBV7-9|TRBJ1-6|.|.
TGTGCCAGCAGCTTACCGACAGTGGGGATTTCACCCCTCCACTTT
CASSLPTVGISPLHF
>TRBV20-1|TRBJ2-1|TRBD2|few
TGCAGTGCTAGAGATCAATGGGGGGGGTCCTACAATGAGCAGTTCTTC
CSARDQWGGSYNEQFF
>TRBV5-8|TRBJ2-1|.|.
TGTGCCAGCAGCTTACTCGACTCCCAGATCAATGAGCAGTTCTTC
CASSLLDSQINEQFF
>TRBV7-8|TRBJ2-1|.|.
TGTGCCAGCAGCTTGAGGGGGGCACCCAATGAGCAGTTCTTC
CASSLRGAPNEQFF
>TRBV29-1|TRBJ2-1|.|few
TGCAGCGTTGATGGGGGCAATGAGCAGTTCTTC
CSVDGGNEQFF
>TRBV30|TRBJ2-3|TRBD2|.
TGTGCCGGTTCGGGACTAGCGGGCACAGATACGCAGTATTTT
CAGSGLAGTDTQYF
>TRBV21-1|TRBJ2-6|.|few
TGTGCCAGCAGCCCCAGGTGGTGGCAGGGAGATGGGGCCAACGTCCTGACTTTC
CASSPRWWQGDGANVLTF
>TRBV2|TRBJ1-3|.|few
TGTGCCAGCGACAGCTCTGGAAACACCATATATTTT
CASDSSGNTIYF
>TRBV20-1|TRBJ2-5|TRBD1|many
TGCAGTGCTAAAGGGACAGGGGACGTCGAGACCCAGTACTTC
CSAKGTGDVETQYF
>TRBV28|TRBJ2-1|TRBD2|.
TGTGCCAGCAGTCGGGGCGGGAGATTGGACAATGAGCAGTTCTTC
CASSRGGRLDNEQFF
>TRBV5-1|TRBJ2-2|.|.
TGCGCCAGCAGCTTGGTCTGGGGAGGCACCGGGGAGCTGTTTTTT
CASSLVWGGTGELFF
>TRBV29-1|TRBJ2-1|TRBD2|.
TGCAGCGTCGGACTAGATTACAATGAGCAGTTCTTC
CSVGLDYNEQFF
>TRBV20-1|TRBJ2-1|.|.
TGCAGTGCTAGAGACCCAGGGAACTCCTACAATGAGCAGTTCTTC
CSARDPGNSYNEQFF
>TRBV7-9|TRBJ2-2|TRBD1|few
TGTGCCAGCAGCTCCTTCGACAGGGACACCGGGGAGCTGTTTTTT
CASSSFDRDTGELFF
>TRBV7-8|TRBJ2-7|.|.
TGTGCCAGCAGCCGACGACAGAAAAATTTCTACGAGCAGTACTTC
CASSRRQKNFYEQYF
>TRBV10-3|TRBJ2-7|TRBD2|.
TGTGCCATCAGGGAGCGGGACTCCTACGAGCAGTACTTC
CAIRERDSYEQYF
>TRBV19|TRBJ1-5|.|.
TGTGCCAGTAGTATAGTGGGCAATCAGCCCCAGCATTTT
CASSIVGNQPQHF
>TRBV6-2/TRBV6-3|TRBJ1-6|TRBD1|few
TGTGCCAGCATCCGGACCGGGACAGGCAACTCACCCCTCCACTTT
CASIRTGTGNSPLHF
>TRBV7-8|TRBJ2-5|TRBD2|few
TGTGCCAGCAGCTTAGGTGCGGGAGCTGGGGAGACCCAGTACTTC
CASSLGAGAGETQYF
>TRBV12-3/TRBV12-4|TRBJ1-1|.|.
TGTGCCAGCAGTCCATCGTGGCACATGAACACTGAAGCTTTCTTT
CASSPSWHMNTEAFF
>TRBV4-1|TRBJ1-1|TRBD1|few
TGCGCCAGCAGCTTTACGGACAGGGGAGAAATGAACACTGAAGCTTTCTTT
CASSFTDRGEMNTEAFF
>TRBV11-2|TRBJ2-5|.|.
TGTGCCAGCAGCCCTCAATGGACCCAAGAGACCCAGTACTTC
CASSPQWTQETQYF
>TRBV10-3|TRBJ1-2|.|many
TGTGCCATCAGTGATTTGCCGCGGGTAGGCTACACCTTC
CAISDLPRVGYTF